Listed here are 13 T cell receptor beta chains from one sample, sequenced in a study of OX40 agonist ivuxolimab in advanced cancers. The assay was immunoSEQ multiplex PCR, and TCRdb's table has in-frame clones only and misses some. Of roughly 75,000 clones in the sample, around 86% were seen once. Specimen: CD4+ or CD8+ T cells sorted from blood, collected in a trial of the OX40 agonist ivuxolimab. These TCRs come from an adult with an advanced solid tumor such as melanoma, head and neck, liver or kidney cancer.

The chain combines TRBV4-1 with TRBJ1-5; 10 bases are shared with TRBD1. The CDR3 runs to 16 residues. The V and J ends lost 3 bases and 4 bases, in that order; junction bases with no gene match: 6. Looked up from germline, CDR1 is MGHRA and CDR2 is YSYEKL. CDR3 sequence (DNA): TGCGCCAGCAGCCAGCGGGACAGGGGCTCTAATCAGCCCCAGCATTTT. Protein product: CASSQRDRGSNQPQHF.

The chain carries TRBV4-2 and TRBJ1-2, with TRBD1 matching over 10 bases. V was pared by 4 bases and J by 6 bases, with 11 bases of the junction left unmatched. The CDR3 covers 16 residues. CDR1 and CDR2 (germline): LGHNA, YNFKEQ. In nucleotides, the CDR3 is TGTGCCAGCAGCCCCTTAGACAGGGGGCGGGACGATGGCTACACCTTC. It translates to CASSPLDRGRDDGYTF.

V usage is TRBV6-1 and J usage is TRBJ2-1; 7 nucleotides match TRBD2. V gave up 4 bases and J gave up 5 bases; unmatched junction bases: 5. The CDR3 contains 14 residues. Germline CDR1 and CDR2: MNHNS and SASEGT. The chain's CDR3 is CASSGTRANNEQFF. The CDR3 coding sequence is TGTGCCAGCAGTGGGACTAGAGCTAACAATGAGCAGTTCTTC.

This chain links TRBV7-9 with TRBJ2-3; D call uncertain. Germline V gene data show CDR1 as SEHNR and CDR2 as FQNEAQ (reference sequence). V was pared by 1 base and J by 9 bases, with 11 bases between. CDR3 length equals 13 residues. The CDR3 loop is CASSLEREVTQYF. The CDR3 region has the DNA TGTGCCAGCAGCTTAGAGCGAGAGGTAACGCAGTATTTT.

The chain links TRBV5-4 to TRBJ2-3; 12 bases are a match to TRBD2. Germline CDR1 SGHNT, CDR2 YYREEE (reference sequence). The V and J ends lost 5 bases and 2 bases, in that order; junction bases with no gene match: 6. The CDR3 has 16 amino acids. The CDR3 DNA reads as TGTGCCAGCAGTAAAGGACTAGCGGGGCTCACAGATACGCAGTATTTT. It yields the protein CASSKGLAGLTDTQYF. Complete variable domain (other parts from reference TRBV5-4 and TRBJ2-3): ETGVTQSPTHLIKTRGQQVTLRCSSQSGHNTVSWYQQALGQGPQFIFQYYREEENGRGNFPPRFSGLQFPNYSSELNVNALELDDSALYLCASSKGLAGLTDTQYFGPGTRLTVL.

This clone appeared a few times. This chain links TRBV7-9 with TRBJ2-1; the match to TRBD2 covers 14 bases. Germline values: CDR1 SEHNR, CDR2 FQNEAQ (reference sequence). This CDR3 comprises 17 residues. The V and J ends lost 4 bases and 7 bases, in that order; junction bases with no gene match: 9. As DNA, the CDR3 is TGTGCCAGCAGCTCTAGACTAGCGGGAGGGCCGAAAAATGAGCAGTTCTTC. Translated: CASSSRLAGGPKNEQFF.

This clone has a single count. The chain recombines TRBV7-2 with TRBJ2-5, with D maybe TRBD2 (5 bases). V lost 5 bases and J 2 bases, leaving 15 bases between the germline ends. CDR1 and CDR2 from the germline V gene are SGHTA and FQGNSA. This CDR3 is built from 15 residues. The CDR3 coding sequence is TGTGCCAGCAGCCCCTTAGGAGGAGGACAAGAGACCCAGTACTTC. Residues: CASSPLGGGQETQYF.

J is TRBJ1-3 and V is TRBV13; the D gene is possibly TRBD1 (5 bases). The germline V and J ends were trimmed by 5 bases and 2 bases, with 10 bases remaining between them. Germline CDR1 is PRHDT and CDR2 is FYEKMQ (reference sequence). The CDR3 has 14 amino acids. CDR3 nucleotide sequence: TGTGCCAGCAGCCCTCCGGGGGCTGGAAACACCATATATTTT. Translation gives CASSPPGAGNTIYF.

The chain couples TRBV7-3 to TRBJ2-3, with a possible D match to TRBD2 (6 bases). V was cut by 2 bases and J by 0 bases, with 9 bases left in between. Germline V gene data show CDR1 as SGHTA and CDR2 as FQGTGA. This CDR3 comprises 15 residues. CDR3 in DNA: TGTGCCAGCAGCTTAGGCGGGGTGAGCACAGATACGCAGTATTTT. It encodes CASSLGGVSTDTQYF.

The chain recombines TRBV5-4 with TRBJ2-2; 12 bases agree with TRBD2. This CDR3 spans 16 amino acids. CDR1 is SGHNT and CDR2 is YYREEE in the germline V gene (reference sequence). V trimming: 0 bases; J trimming: 4 bases; junction bases outside the gene matches: 1. Here the CDR3 DNA reads TGTGCCAGCAGCTTGGGACTAGCGGGAGCCACCGGGGAGCTGTTTTTT. Protein sequence: CASSLGLAGATGELFF.

The chain employs TRBV27 and TRBJ2-4; 12 nucleotides align to TRBD2. The CDR3 has 17 residues. CDR1 and CDR2 (germline): MNHEY, SMNVEV (reference sequence). J gave up 0 bases and V 2 bases, and 2 bases lay outside the gene matches. CDR3 sequence reads: CASSLLAGGLAKNIQYF. The CDR3 region has the DNA TGTGCCAGCAGTTTACTAGCGGGAGGGCTAGCCAAAAACATTCAGTACTTC.

The chain employs TRBV28 and TRBJ2-7; 8 bases are shared with TRBD1. The CDR3 consists of 15 residues. CDR1 is MDHEN and CDR2 is SYDVKM in the germline V gene. V was clipped by 7 bases and J by 4 bases; unmatched bases: 12. The chain's CDR3 is CASTPRGTGWYEQYF. CDR3 in DNA: TGTGCCAGCACCCCTCGCGGGACAGGCTGGTACGAGCAGTACTTC.

CDR3 DNA: TGTGCCTGGAAGAATTACAGGGGGGGATCACCCCTCCACTTT. This translates into CAWKNYRGGSPLHF. The chain uses TRBV30 and TRBJ1-6; TRBD1 aligns across 8 bases. Germline V gene data show CDR1 as GTSNPN and CDR2 as SVGIG (reference sequence). The CDR3 consists of 14 residues. Unmatched junction bases numbered 9, after V lost 4 bases and J lost 10 bases.